A single sample gave rise to the 32 T cell receptor beta chains below, sequenced in a study of cytomegalovirus exposure and HLA in healthy donors. The primer mix had 60 Vbeta and 13 Jbeta primers. Profiling relied on immunoSEQ multiplex PCR, and the TCRdb table lists in-frame clones only, not all of them. In the table there are 200,000 or so clones, 80% to 85% of which are singletons. The specimen sequenced was PBMCs. These receptors all stem from a young woman in good health and CMV-seropositive.

With respect to this clone: This same CDR3 is encoded by further DNA sequences in the sample. The chain has TRBV4-3 and TRBJ1-1; maybe TRBD1 (5 bases). The CDR3 sequence is 18 residues long. CDR1 LGHNA and CDR2 YSLEER come from the germline V gene. V lost 0 bases and J lost 0, with 17 bases in between. CDR3 region: CASSQELAGTGVNTEAFF. For the CDR3, the DNA is TGCGCCAGCAGCCAAGAATTAGCCGGGACGGGGGTGAACACTGAAGCTTTCTTT.

The V call is TRBV27, the J call TRBJ1-1; no firm D call. Germline-derived CDR1 and CDR2 are MNHEY and SMNVEV (reference sequence). The CDR3 contains 15 residues. V dropped 4 bases and J dropped 4 bases, with 16 bases sitting between them. CDR3 region: CASSWLGTRGTEAFF. For the CDR3, the DNA is TGTGCCAGCAGTTGGCTAGGAACCCGAGGCACTGAAGCTTTCTTT.

The chain recombines TRBV2 with TRBJ2-3; D is possibly TRBD2 (6 bases). The CDR3 is 15 residues long. Germline CDR1 is SNHLY and CDR2 is FYNNEI. V lost 6 bases, J lost 2 bases, and 15 bases lay in between. The DNA for the CDR3 is TGTGCCAGCAGGATAGGACGGACTATCACAGATACGCAGTATTTT. Translated, it gives CASRIGRTITDTQYF.

This clone was counted only a few times. The chain couples TRBV30 to TRBJ2-5; 8 bases agree with TRBD1. The CDR3 consists of 12 residues. Germline V gene data show CDR1 as GTSNPN and CDR2 as SVGIG (reference sequence). Trimming at V came to 2 bases and at J to 14 bases, leaving 10 bases not matched to a gene. The CDR3 sequence: CAWSTIRQGSYF. The CDR3 DNA reads as TGTGCCTGGAGTACGATCAGACAGGGGTCTTACTTC.

This chain links TRBV6-6 with TRBJ2-5; D is undetermined. Germline loops: CDR1 MNHNY, CDR2 SVGAGI (reference sequence). The CDR3 spans 14 residues. Trimming took 4 bases from V and 7 from J, leaving 16 bases between them. Here the CDR3 reads CASSSLNQAGTQYF. Here the CDR3 DNA reads TGTGCCAGCAGTTCCCTGAACCAGGCCGGGACCCAGTACTTC.

This chain joins TRBV7-2 and TRBJ2-3, with 8 bases fitting TRBD2. V was pared by 4 bases and J by 2 bases, with 14 bases of the junction left unmatched. Per the germline V gene, CDR1 is SGHTA and CDR2 is FQGNSA. This CDR3 region has 18 residues. For the CDR3, the DNA is TGTGCCAGCAGCTCAGACACCTTAGCGGGGAGCCACACAGATACGCAGTATTTT. Its translation is CASSSDTLAGSHTDTQYF.

V gene TRBV30 combines with J gene TRBJ2-5; possible D gene TRBD2, 7 bases. Germline V gene lookup returns CDR1 GTSNPN and CDR2 SVGIG (reference sequence). The CDR3 totals 15 residues. V lost 2 bases to trimming and J lost 5 bases, with 18 bases between them. CDR3 sequence (DNA): TGTGCCTGGAGTTTGAGGGGGGGCCCCGGGGAGACCCAGTACTTC. Protein: CAWSLRGGPGETQYF.

This clone has just one count. This chain connects TRBV30 to TRBJ1-2, with D hard to call. Germline V CDR1 and CDR2: GTSNPN, SVGIG (reference sequence). This CDR3 is built from 14 residues. The germline V and J ends were trimmed by 4 bases and 2 bases, with 14 bases remaining between them. The DNA of the CDR3 is TGTGCCTGGATCGACGCAGGCCCAAACTATGGCTACACCTTC. It yields the protein CAWIDAGPNYGYTF.

The rearrangement joins TRBV28 to TRBJ2-7, with D possibly TRBD2 on 7 matching bases. CDR1 is MDHEN, CDR2 SYDVKM, per germline. V was trimmed by 8 bases and J by 2 bases, leaving 16 bases between them. There are 14 residues in the CDR3. The CDR3 bases are TGTGCCAGCTGGCGAGGGGGGGGAACCTACGAGCAGTACTTC. It yields the protein CASWRGGGTYEQYF.

This rearrangement joins TRBV28 to TRBJ2-3, with D possibly being TRBD2 (5 bases). V dropped 1 base and J dropped 0 bases, with 8 bases sitting between them. This CDR3 region has 15 residues. The germline V gene has CDR1 MDHEN and CDR2 SYDVKM. The CDR3 protein is CASSLSGISTDTQYF. The DNA of the CDR3 is TGTGCCAGCAGTTTATCCGGGATAAGCACAGATACGCAGTATTTT.

Only one count was recorded for this clone. The V call is TRBV14, the J call TRBJ1-1; D might be TRBD1 (5 bases). V dropped 4 bases and J dropped 5 bases, with 14 bases sitting between them. The CDR3 runs 14 residues. Germline V gene data show CDR1 as SGHDN and CDR2 as FVKESK. Here the CDR3 reads CASSLGHRATEAFF. CDR3 nucleotides: TGTGCCAGCAGCCTCGGACATCGGGCGACTGAAGCTTTCTTT.

The chain carries TRBV11-2 and TRBJ2-5; 16 bases align to TRBD2. Near its end, the DNA agrees better with TRBJ2-7, so the J call may be wrong. The germline V gene encodes CDR1 SGHAT and CDR2 FQNNGV. The CDR3 spans 19 residues. CDR3 protein: CASSLGAGLAGGFSHEQYF. The CDR3 coding sequence is TGTGCCAGCAGCCTCGGGGCGGGACTAGCGGGGGGGTTTTCCCACGAGCAGTACTTC.

This rearrangement joins TRBV9 to TRBJ1-6; a weak D match, TRBD1 (6 bases). V was cut by 1 base and J by 0 bases, with 20 bases left in between. Germline-derived CDR1 and CDR2 are SGDLS and YYNGEE. This CDR3 has 20 residues. CDR3 loop: CASSVIGCRGANSYNSPLHF. The DNA of the CDR3 is TGTGCCAGCAGCGTAATTGGCTGCAGGGGCGCGAACTCCTATAATTCACCCCTCCACTTT.

The CDR3 sequence: CASIPAGVNTGELFF. CDR3 nucleotides: TGTGCCAGCATTCCTGCGGGGGTCAACACCGGGGAGCTGTTTTTT. The rearrangement uses TRBV6-1 and TRBJ2-2, with 7 bases that match TRBD2. V was clipped by 7 bases and J by 2 bases; unmatched bases: 7. Germline V gene data show CDR1 as MNHNS and CDR2 as SASEGT. The CDR3 has 15 amino acids.

This clone turned up a few times. This chain links TRBV6-6 with TRBJ2-2, with D perhaps matching TRBD1 (6 bases). V was pared by 4 bases and J by 7 bases, with 16 bases between. The CDR3 consists of 15 residues. Germline values: CDR1 MNHNY, CDR2 SVGAGI (reference sequence). CDR3 amino acids: CASSLDQGRYGELFF. The CDR3 nucleotides are TGTGCCAGCAGTTTAGATCAGGGGCGGTACGGGGAGCTGTTTTTT.

The chain combines TRBV4-3 with TRBJ2-1; D gene uncertain. This CDR3 contains 15 residues. Per germline, CDR1 LGHNA and CDR2 YSLEER. V was shortened by 4 bases and J by 7 bases, with 17 bases between the two germline ends. The CDR3 sequence is CASSPQTARSNEQFF. The DNA of the CDR3 is TGCGCCAGCAGCCCCCAAACGGCGAGGAGTAATGAGCAGTTCTTC.

The V call is TRBV13, the J call TRBJ2-2; D perhaps matches TRBD1 (5 bases). CDR3 length equals 13 residues. Germline loops: CDR1 PRHDT, CDR2 FYEKMQ (reference sequence). Trimming took off 3 bases at V and 7 bases at J, with 9 bases between the two ends. The CDR3 region has the DNA TGTGCCAGCAGCTTCCAGGGCGGCGGGGAGCTGTTTTTT. Protein sequence: CASSFQGGGELFF.

This clone was counted a few times. This chain uses TRBV25-1 with TRBJ1-1, with unresolved D. Germline V lookup: CDR1 MGHDK, CDR2 SYGVNS. Between the trimmed V and J ends, which lost 2 bases and 3 bases, there was a span of 7 bases. The CDR3 is 13 residues long. Here the CDR3 reads CASSERRDTEAFF. The CDR3 DNA sequence: TGTGCCAGCAGTGAAAGGAGGGACACTGAAGCTTTCTTT. The variable domain in full, completed from reference TRBV25-1 and TRBJ1-1, reads EADIYQTPRYLVIGTGKKITLECSQTMGHDKMYWYQQDPGMELHLIHYSYGVNSTEKGDLSSESTVSRIRTEHFPLTLESARPSHTSQYLCASSERRDTEAFFGQGTRLTVV.

This clone was picked up a small number of times. This rearrangement joins TRBV2 to TRBJ2-1; 7 nucleotides agree with TRBD1. The length of the CDR3 is 16 residues. The V gene end was trimmed by 6 bases and the J gene end by 4 bases; junction bases not matched to a gene: 12. Germline V CDR1 and CDR2: SNHLY, FYNNEI. CDR3 loop: CASSRGFSLTYNEQFF. As DNA, the CDR3 is TGTGCCAGCAGCAGGGGGTTCTCCCTTACTTACAATGAGCAGTTCTTC.

The V call is TRBV6-5, the J call TRBJ2-3; D may be TRBD1 (6 bases). Germline V CDR1 and CDR2: MNHEY, SVGAGI. This CDR3 is 13 amino acids long. Trimming removed 5 bases from V and 6 bases from J, with 12 bases in between. The CDR3 loop reads CASSQRDTDTQYF. The CDR3 region has the DNA TGTGCCAGCAGTCAACGGGACACCGATACGCAGTATTTT.

The chain couples TRBV18 to TRBJ1-1, with 10 bases that match TRBD1. Trimming took 2 bases from V and 5 from J; bases not matched to a gene: 5. Germline CDR1 KGHSH, CDR2 LQKENI. The CDR3 loop spans 15 amino acids. This CDR3 is CASSPLTGGETEAFF. For the CDR3, the DNA is TGTGCCAGCTCACCATTGACAGGGGGCGAAACTGAAGCTTTCTTT.

The chain carries TRBV7-2 and TRBJ1-5; 8 nucleotides match TRBD1. CDR3 length: 14 amino acids. J lost 7 bases, V lost 4 bases, and 6 bases had no gene match. Germline CDR1 and CDR2: SGHTA and FQGNSA. The chain's CDR3 is CASSYRTGTQPQHF. The CDR3 region has the DNA TGTGCCAGCAGCTACCGGACAGGGACACAGCCCCAGCATTTT.

The table lists this clone with a few counts. The gene calls are TRBV14 and TRBJ2-2; D not resolved. V dropped 4 bases and J dropped 4 bases, with 10 bases sitting between them. This CDR3 has 14 amino acids. CDR1 and CDR2 (germline): SGHDN, FVKESK. This CDR3 reads CASSPNTRTGELFF. The CDR3 bases are TGTGCCAGCAGCCCGAACACACGCACCGGGGAGCTGTTTTTT.

The rearrangement joins TRBV5-1 to TRBJ2-2; 7 nucleotides agree with TRBD1. Germline CDR1 and CDR2: SGHRS and YFSETQ. Trimming cost V 0 bases and J 6 bases; bases outside gene matches: 5. This CDR3 has 15 amino acids. As DNA, the CDR3 is TGCGCCAGCAGCTTGGAAAGGGGGCGTGCCGGGGAGCTGTTTTTT. It encodes CASSLERGRAGELFF. The full variable domain, completed using reference TRBV5-1 and TRBJ2-2, is KAGVTQTPRYLIKTRGQQVTLSCSPISGHRSVSWYQQTPGQGLQFLFEYFSETQRNKGNFPGRFSGRQFSNSRSEMNVSTLELGDSALYLCASSLERGRAGELFFGEGSRLTVL.

The CDR3 DNA reads as TGTGCCAGCAGCTTCGCGGGACAGGTTTACAATGAGCAGTTCTTC. Its translation is CASSFAGQVYNEQFF. This chain connects TRBV11-3 to TRBJ2-1; TRBD1 agrees at 8 bases. CDR3 length equals 15 residues. V gave up 3 bases and J gave up 4 bases; unmatched junction bases: 5. Germline loops: CDR1 SGHNT, CDR2 YENEEA. Full variable domain (remainder filled in from reference TRBV11-3 and TRBJ2-1): EAGVVQSPRYKIIEKKQPVAFWCNPISGHNTLYWYLQNLGQGPELLIRYENEEAVDDSQLPKDRFSAERLKGVDSTLKIQPAELGDSAVYLCASSFAGQVYNEQFFGPGTRLTVL.

The chain employs TRBV19 and TRBJ2-7; 10 bases match TRBD2. V trimming: 3 bases; J trimming: 3 bases; junction bases outside the gene matches: 5. CDR3 length: 15 residues. Germline CDR1 is LNHDA and CDR2 is SQIVND (reference sequence). In nucleotides, the CDR3 is TGTGCCAGTAGTATCGTAGCGGGGGGCAGCTACGAGCAGTACTTC. Protein: CASSIVAGGSYEQYF.

This clone was found a few times. The chain employs TRBV19 and TRBJ1-5; 7 bases are a match to TRBD1. The germline V gene has CDR1 LNHDA and CDR2 SQIVND (reference sequence). This CDR3 has 14 residues. V dropped 5 bases and J dropped 11; count of bases not matched to a gene: 12. The CDR3 spells CASSDIRQGTAQHF. Written as DNA, the CDR3 is TGTGCCAGTAGTGACATTCGACAGGGTACAGCCCAGCATTTT.

This chain connects TRBV6-5 to TRBJ1-6; D gene ambiguous. Germline lookup yields CDR1 MNHEY and CDR2 SVGAGI. With 2 bases removed from V and 9 bases from J, the gap between germline ends came to 11 bases. The CDR3 length is 14 residues. DNA for the CDR3: TGTGCCAGCAGTTACGCGAACAGTGGTTCACCCCTCCACTTT. The encoded protein is CASSYANSGSPLHF.

V is TRBV4-1 and J is TRBJ2-7, with 11 nucleotides matching TRBD2. Germline V gives CDR1 MGHRA, CDR2 YSYEKL. The length of the CDR3 is 17 residues. V shed 1 base, J shed 6 bases, and the junction held 11 bases outside the gene matches. CDR3 loop: CASSQVTVAGGPVEQYF. CDR3 DNA: TGCGCCAGCAGCCAAGTAACGGTAGCGGGGGGGCCTGTCGAGCAGTACTTC.

Remarks on this clone: The sample holds other DNA sequences that translate to the same CDR3. The chain combines TRBV9 with TRBJ2-7, with D perhaps TRBD2 (5 bases). This CDR3 comprises 14 residues. V was cut by 4 bases and J by 4 bases, with 15 bases left in between. CDR1 is SGDLS and CDR2 is YYNGEE in the germline V gene. The CDR3 DNA follows: TGTGCCAGCAGCTTGTCCGGAGGTGGGTACGAGCAGTACTTC. It yields the protein CASSLSGGGYEQYF.

This clone was seen once. V and J are TRBV7-2 and TRBJ2-5; a weak D match, TRBD1 (5 bases). Germline V gives CDR1 SGHTA, CDR2 FQGNSA. This CDR3 has 15 residues. The V gene lost 3 bases and the J gene lost 7 bases, with 18 bases spanning the gap. The CDR3 sequence is CASSLEQVPWGTQYF. CDR3 nucleotide sequence: TGTGCCAGCAGCTTGGAACAGGTACCCTGGGGGACCCAGTACTTC.

This chain joins TRBV6-5 and TRBJ2-1, with a tentative D call TRBD2 (6 bases). This CDR3 is built from 15 residues. Trimming stripped 5 bases from V and 5 bases from J, with 16 bases between. The germline CDR1 and CDR2 sequences are MNHEY and SVGAGI. The CDR3 nucleotides read TGTGCCAGCAGTCCCGATCGGGGGTTGAACAATGAGCAGTTCTTC. Encoded protein: CASSPDRGLNNEQFF.